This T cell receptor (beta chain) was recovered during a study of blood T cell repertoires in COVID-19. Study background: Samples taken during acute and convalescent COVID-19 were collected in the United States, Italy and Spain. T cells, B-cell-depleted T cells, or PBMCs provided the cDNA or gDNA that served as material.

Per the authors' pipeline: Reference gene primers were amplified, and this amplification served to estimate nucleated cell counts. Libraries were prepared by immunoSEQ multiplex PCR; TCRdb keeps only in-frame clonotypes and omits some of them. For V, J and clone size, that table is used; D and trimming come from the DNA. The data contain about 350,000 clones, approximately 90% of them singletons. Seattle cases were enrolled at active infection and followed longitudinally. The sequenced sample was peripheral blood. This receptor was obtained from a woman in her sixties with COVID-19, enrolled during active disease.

The CDR3 spells CAIRNRGVGDMNTEAFF. CDR3 coding DNA: TGTGCCATCAGAAACAGGGGGGTGGGAGACATGAACACTGAAGCTTTCTTT. This chain joins TRBV10-3 and TRBJ1-1, with TRBD1 identical over 8 bases. The CDR3 totals 17 residues. Germline values: CDR1 ENHRY, CDR2 SYGVKD. J lost 0 bases, V lost 6 bases, and 12 bases had no gene match.